Listed below are T cell receptor beta chains from one sample, sequenced in a study of graft-versus-host responses after intestinal transplantation. Their recognized antigens are unknown. The repertoire was sequenced with immunoSEQ multiplex PCR; TCRdb's copy has only in-frame clones and lacks some. The data hold around 89,000 clones, with 85% to 95% observed a single time. The sequenced sample was unstimulated CD8+ T cells sorted from spleen or lymph node cells, obtained before transplant. The source of these receptors is a human donor who was the organ donor for an intestinal transplant. Each CDR3 is given with its conserved first and last residue. The D gene is left open where the match is weak. Clone size is stated in some rows and not others, as once, few, many or a class when expanded.

v_call	clone_size	d_call	j_call	cdr3_nt	cdr3_aa
TRBV9	.	TRBD2	TRBJ2-7	TGTGCCAGCAGCGTAGGGACTAGCGGGACCTACGAGCAGTACTTC	CASSVGTSGTYEQYF
TRBV4-2	.	TRBD1	TRBJ2-7	TGTGCCAGCAGCCTTTGGGCCGGGACAGGGGTCTTCTACGAGCAGTACTTC	CASSLWAGTGVFYEQYF
TRBV19	once	.	TRBJ2-1	TGTGCCAGTAGTATAATAGGAGACGCCGTCTACAATGAGCAGTTCTTC	CASSIIGDAVYNEQFF
TRBV4-1	.	.	TRBJ2-3	TGCGCCAGCAGCCACCCAGAACAGGGAATCACAGATACGCAGTATTTT	CASSHPEQGITDTQYF
TRBV4-1	.	.	TRBJ1-1	TGCGCCAGCAGCCAAGTTGAGACTACGGCTTTCTTT	CASSQVETTAFF
TRBV6-5	.	.	TRBJ2-2	TGTGCCAGCAGTCACTTCGGGGGGCGTGTCACCGGGGAGCTGTTTTTT	CASSHFGGRVTGELFF
TRBV4-1	.	.	TRBJ2-1	TGCGCCAGCAGCCAACTCTCCTACAATGAGCAGTTCTTC	CASSQLSYNEQFF
TRBV4-2	.	.	TRBJ1-2	TGTGCCAGCAGCAAACAGGTGTCCCCAAACTATGGCTACACCTTC	CASSKQVSPNYGYTF
TRBV4-1	.	.	TRBJ1-2	TGCGCCAGCAGCCAGGATCTCACTCCTGAGCGGGGCTACACCTTC	CASSQDLTPERGYTF
TRBV4-2	once	TRBD2	TRBJ2-7	TGTGCCAGCAGCCCCTCCAGCGGGGGGTGGTACGAGCAGTACTTC	CASSPSSGGWYEQYF
TRBV2	.	.	TRBJ2-4	TGTGCCAGCAGGGGCAAGGACATGGTAGAAAACATTCAGTACTTC	CASRGKDMVENIQYF
TRBV29-1	.	TRBD1	TRBJ1-2	TGCAGCGTCCCTGGACAGGGGGCTTCCAACTATGGCTACACCTTC	CSVPGQGASNYGYTF
TRBV2	.	TRBD2	TRBJ2-7	TGTGCCAGCAGATCAGGGACTAGCAGCCGTTTCCACGAGCAGTACTTC	CASRSGTSSRFHEQYF
TRBV7-6	.	.	TRBJ1-2	TGTGCCAGCAGCTCCCGGGCGGCAGGGGATGGCTACACCTTC	CASSSRAAGDGYTF
TRBV18	.	TRBD2	TRBJ2-7	TGTGCCAGCTCACGCCCTCTAGCGGGGGGGCGGAACGAGCAGTACTTC	CASSRPLAGGRNEQYF
TRBV6-5	.	.	TRBJ1-2	TGTGCCAGCAGTTATGAGGAGGGCTATGGCTACACCTTC	CASSYEEGYGYTF
TRBV5-1	.	.	TRBJ2-2	TGCGCCAGCAGCCCCAGACAGCTCCTCAAGTGGAGCACCGGGGAGCTGTTTTTT	CASSPRQLLKWSTGELFF
TRBV5-1	.	.	TRBJ2-5	TGCGCCAGCAGCTTAAGGCGGGGGCCCAATCGGCAAGAGACCCAGTACTTC	CASSLRRGPNRQETQYF
TRBV27	.	.	TRBJ2-5	TGTGCCAGCAGTTTAGTCTATCAAGAGACCCAGTACTTC	CASSLVYQETQYF
TRBV7-9	once	.	TRBJ2-1	TGTGCCAGCAGCTTCGGGATCTCCTACAATGAGCAGTTCTTC	CASSFGISYNEQFF
TRBV5-6	once	TRBD2	TRBJ2-5	TGTGCCAGCAGCTGGCGGGGGGGCGAAGAGACCCAGTACTTC	CASSWRGGEETQYF
TRBV19	.	.	TRBJ1-5	TGTGCCAGTAGTCCCGTGGAGGGGTGGAATCAGCCCCAGCATTTT	CASSPVEGWNQPQHF
TRBV28	once	.	TRBJ1-1	TGTGCCAGCAGTTTCCAGGCTGAAGCTTTCTTT	CASSFQAEAFF
TRBV5-1	.	.	TRBJ2-3	TGCGCCAGCAGCTCGGGAGCGACAGATACGCAGTATTTT	CASSSGATDTQYF
TRBV7-9	.	TRBD2	TRBJ2-7	TGTGCCAGCAGTTTCGGACTAGCGGAGAGGGAGCAGTACTTC	CASSFGLAEREQYF
TRBV10-3	.	TRBD1	TRBJ2-7	TGTGCCATCAGTTGGGACAGGTTCTACGAGCAGTACTTC	CAISWDRFYEQYF
TRBV9	.	TRBD1	TRBJ1-2	TGTGCCAGCAGCTCCTCCGGGACAGGGATGATTTTGGGCTACACCTTC	CASSSSGTGMILGYTF
TRBV19	.	.	TRBJ1-6	TGTGCCAGTAGTCTCCGTGGAGGATGGGGTTCACCCCTCCACTTT	CASSLRGGWGSPLHF
TRBV4-3	.	.	TRBJ2-7	TGCGCCAGCAGCCAAATAATAGGGGGCTACGAGCAGTACTTC	CASSQIIGGYEQYF
TRBV10-3	.	.	TRBJ2-7	TGTGCCATCAGTCCCAATAGCTCCTACGAGCAGTACTTC	CAISPNSSYEQYF
TRBV11-2	.	.	TRBJ2-7	TGTGCCAGCAGCGGAGTCACGAGGGGGAGGGCGTACGAGCAGTACTTC	CASSGVTRGRAYEQYF
TRBV13	.	TRBD1	TRBJ1-6	TGTGCCAGCAGCTTAGGCGGGACAGACTATAATTCACCCCTCCACTTT	CASSLGGTDYNSPLHF
TRBV19	.	TRBD1	TRBJ2-7	TGTGCCAGTAGCTCCGGGTCCGGGACAGGCTTCTACGAGCAGTACTTC	CASSSGSGTGFYEQYF
TRBV4-2	.	TRBD1	TRBJ2-7	TGTGCCAGCTCGCTTCACCGGGACAGCTCCTACGAGCAGTACTTC	CASSLHRDSSYEQYF
TRBV19	.	.	TRBJ2-5	TGTGCCAGTAGTATGTACCTATCTTTGAGGATACAAGAGACCCAGTACTTC	CASSMYLSLRIQETQYF
TRBV7-9	.	.	TRBJ2-5	TGTGCCAGCAGCTTAGGTCTAGCGTTTCAGACCCAGTACTTC	CASSLGLAFQTQYF
TRBV5-1	.	.	TRBJ1-1	TGCGCCAGCAGCTTGGACAGGCACACTGAAGCTTTCTTT	CASSLDRHTEAFF
TRBV2	.	TRBD2	TRBJ2-3	TGTGCCAGCAATAGCGGGGTTGGCACAGATACGCAGTATTTT	CASNSGVGTDTQYF
TRBV7-9	.	.	TRBJ2-1	TGTGCCAGCAGCCCGAACGAGAAAATCCACCCCGATGAGCAGTTCTTC	CASSPNEKIHPDEQFF
TRBV6-1	.	TRBD1	TRBJ1-1	TGTGCCAGCAGTGATATCATCGGCAGGGGGGCTCTTGAAGCTTTCTTT	CASSDIIGRGALEAFF
TRBV11-2	.	.	TRBJ2-7	TGTGCCAGCAGCTGGGGCCTAGGGCTCTACGAGCAGTACTTC	CASSWGLGLYEQYF
TRBV4-3	.	.	TRBJ1-1	TGCGCCAGCAGCCAACGTAGCGAGAGGAACACTGAAGCTTTCTTT	CASSQRSERNTEAFF
TRBV9	.	TRBD2	TRBJ2-2	TGTGCCAGCGGGACCAGGACTAGCGGGGATTCCGGGGAGCTGTTTTTT	CASGTRTSGDSGELFF
TRBV19	few	.	TRBJ1-1	TGTGCCAGTAGTATGACAGCTCTTAACCCTGAAGCTTTCTTT	CASSMTALNPEAFF
TRBV18	.	TRBD1	TRBJ2-2	TGTGCCAGCTCACCAAGGACAGGAGCCACCGGGGAGCTGTTTTTT	CASSPRTGATGELFF
TRBV11-2	.	TRBD1	TRBJ1-2	TGTGCCAGCGGGACAGGCGGGAACTATGGCTACACCTTC	CASGTGGNYGYTF
TRBV30	.	.	TRBJ1-2	TGTGCCTGGAGCCAGGGGCTGTACTATGGCTACACCTTC	CAWSQGLYYGYTF
TRBV10-1	.	.	TRBJ1-5	TGCGCCAGCAGTGAGGCAAATAACGGGGGACTGAGCAATCAGCCCCAGCATTTT	CASSEANNGGLSNQPQHF
TRBV4-1	.	TRBD1	TRBJ2-7	TGCGCCAGCAGCCAAGATATGGGACAGGGGTCCTACGAGCAGTACTTC	CASSQDMGQGSYEQYF
TRBV30	.	.	TRBJ1-1	TGTGCCTACGGCCCGACAGGTACTGAAGCTTTCTTT	CAYGPTGTEAFF
TRBV18	.	TRBD1	TRBJ2-5	TGTGCCAGCTCACTTTCCCCGGGACAGAGCCAAGAGACCCAGTACTTC	CASSLSPGQSQETQYF
TRBV27	.	TRBD1	TRBJ2-2	TGTGCCAGCAGTCTACAGGGGGCCGGGGAGCTGTTTTTT	CASSLQGAGELFF
TRBV2	few	.	TRBJ1-3	TGTGCCAGCAGTGAACCCGGGACTGATGATTCTGGAAACACCATATATTTT	CASSEPGTDDSGNTIYF
TRBV4-2	.	.	TRBJ1-3	TGTGCCAGCAGCCCGACTGGCGGAATTGGAAACACCATATATTTT	CASSPTGGIGNTIYF
TRBV4-2	.	TRBD1	TRBJ2-7	TGTGCCAGCAGCCAAGAAGGGACAGGGGTTTATGAGCAGTACTTC	CASSQEGTGVYEQYF
TRBV4-2	.	TRBD1	TRBJ1-2	TGTGCCAGCAGCCAATTAAGTTCCCCGGGACAGAATAACTATGGCTACACCTTC	CASSQLSSPGQNNYGYTF
TRBV28	.	.	TRBJ1-4	TGTGCCAGCAGTTCTAACCGAGGTCAAAATGAAAAACTGTTTTTT	CASSSNRGQNEKLFF
TRBV5-1	.	TRBD2	TRBJ2-5	TGCGCCAGCAGCCTCGGGACTAGCGGGCTACAAGAGACCCAGTACTTC	CASSLGTSGLQETQYF
TRBV7-6	few	.	TRBJ1-3	TGTGCCAGCAGCTTGACTGATGGAAACACCATATATTTT	CASSLTDGNTIYF
TRBV27	.	.	TRBJ1-5	TGTGCCAGCAGTTTATTGGGCATCAATCAGCCCCAGCATTTT	CASSLLGINQPQHF